The 14 T cell receptor beta chains below all came from one sample that was sequenced in a study of OX40 agonist ivuxolimab in advanced cancers. The data were produced by immunoSEQ multiplex PCR, yet TCRdb's version contains in-frame clones alone and is incomplete. The table shows 100,000 or so clones, with about 96% occurring only once. Sample: CD4+ or CD8+ T cells sorted from blood, taken in a trial of the OX40 agonist ivuxolimab. The receptors were sampled from an adult with an advanced solid tumor such as melanoma, head and neck, liver or kidney cancer.

This chain joins TRBV2 and TRBJ2-7; 10 nucleotides match TRBD2. In germline, CDR1 is SNHLY, CDR2 FYNNEI. The V gene end was trimmed by 3 bases and the J gene end by 3 bases; junction bases not matched to a gene: 8. This CDR3 has 16 amino acids. CDR3 sequence: CASSELASGSLYEQYF. In nucleotides, the CDR3 is TGTGCCAGCAGTGAGTTGGCTAGCGGGAGCCTCTACGAGCAGTACTTC. Based on the CDR3 plus reference TRBV2 and TRBJ2-7, the full variable domain is EPEVTQTPSHQVTQMGQEVILRCVPISNHLYFYWYRQILGQKVEFLVSFYNNEISEKSEIFDDQFSVERPDGSNFTLKIRSTKLEDSAMYFCASSELASGSLYEQYFGPGTRLTVT.

The chain is built from TRBV7-8 and TRBJ2-1; D gene uncertain. Germline V gene data show CDR1 as SGHVS and CDR2 as FQNEAQ. The CDR3 is 17 residues long. Between the trimmed V and J ends, which lost 0 bases and 0 bases, there was a span of 12 bases. CDR3 DNA sequence: TGTGCCAGCAGCTTAGCGGGCGCCCTTGGCTCCTACAATGAGCAGTTCTTC. This encodes CASSLAGALGSYNEQFF.

About this clone itself: Other DNA sequences in this specimen translate into the identical CDR3. The gene calls are TRBV5-6 and TRBJ1-1; D is unresolved. Trimming shortened V by 1 base and J by 0 bases, and 1 base separated the two germline ends. From germline, CDR1 is SGHDT and CDR2 YYEEEE. CDR3 length equals 12 residues. CDR3 DNA: TGTGCCAGCAGCTTGCTGAACACTGAAGCTTTCTTT. Protein sequence: CASSLLNTEAFF.

V usage is TRBV9 and J usage is TRBJ2-7, with 10 nucleotides matching TRBD2. Trimming at V came to 4 bases and at J to 4 bases, leaving 8 bases not matched to a gene. This CDR3 has 15 residues. Per the germline V gene, CDR1 is SGDLS and CDR2 is YYNGEE. In DNA, the CDR3 is TGTGCCAGCAGCCCCCTAGCGGGAGTCCAATACGAGCAGTACTTC. This codes for CASSPLAGVQYEQYF.

The genes are TRBV2 and TRBJ2-2; D tentatively reads TRBD1 or TRBD2 (5 bases each). Trimming left V 4 bases short and J 3 bases short, with 9 bases between. This CDR3 is built from 14 residues. The germline V gene has CDR1 SNHLY and CDR2 FYNNEI. In DNA, the CDR3 is TGTGCCAGCAGTGGGGGGATGGACACCGGGGAGCTGTTTTTT. Protein sequence: CASSGGMDTGELFF.

The chain recombines TRBV4-1 with TRBJ1-4; D call uncertain. V was pared by 4 bases and J by 5 bases, with 14 bases between. CDR1 and CDR2 (germline): MGHRA, YSYEKL. The CDR3 covers 15 residues. CDR3 in DNA: TGCGCCAGCAGCCGTCCCCTTGGCAGCAATGAAAAACTGTTTTTT. It specifies CASSRPLGSNEKLFF.

The V gene is TRBV28, the J gene TRBJ1-1; TRBD1 might be the D (5 bases). This CDR3 has 13 residues. The germline V and J ends were trimmed by 0 bases and 4 bases, with 6 bases remaining between them. The germline gives CDR1 MDHEN, CDR2 SYDVKM. The CDR3, as DNA: TGTGCCAGCAGTTTATGGACAGCCACTGAAGCTTTCTTT. Its translation: CASSLWTATEAFF.

The gene calls are TRBV7-9 and TRBJ1-1, with TRBD1 as a possible D gene (6 bases). The germline V and J ends were trimmed by 6 bases and 0 bases, with 14 bases remaining between them. The CDR3 has 15 residues. The germline V gene encodes CDR1 SEHNR and CDR2 FQNEAQ (reference sequence). The CDR3 DNA reads as TGTGCCAGCAGTTCCCTAACAGGGTTGAACACTGAAGCTTTCTTT. It codes for CASSSLTGLNTEAFF.

This chain uses TRBV28 with TRBJ2-1; no clear D gene. Germline V lookup: CDR1 MDHEN, CDR2 SYDVKM. V was clipped by 6 bases and J by 5 bases, with 11 bases between them. CDR3 length: 13 residues. CDR3 bases: TGTGCCAGCAGCCCGGGCCAACACAATGAGCAGTTCTTC. It codes for CASSPGQHNEQFF.

The chain is built from TRBV6-5 and TRBJ2-5; D is unclear. V dropped 2 bases and J dropped 4 bases, with 5 bases sitting between them. Germline lookup yields CDR1 MNHEY and CDR2 SVGAGI. There are 12 residues in the CDR3. Here the CDR3 reads CASSYGRETQYF. DNA of the CDR3: TGTGCCAGCAGTTACGGCCGAGAGACCCAGTACTTC.

The chain joins TRBV7-9 to TRBJ2-7, with a weak D call TRBD2 (6 bases). The CDR3 covers 13 residues. CDR1 is SEHNR, CDR2 FQNEAQ, per germline (reference sequence). Trimming removed 8 bases at V and 2 bases at J, with 13 bases between. The CDR3 reads CASRGVLTYEQYF. The DNA for the CDR3 is TGTGCCAGCCGCGGGGTACTTACCTACGAGCAGTACTTC.

For this clone: Other DNA sequences from this sample encode an identical CDR3 as well. The chain links TRBV19 to TRBJ2-7, with a possible D match to TRBD1 (5 bases). Trimming took 8 bases from V and 0 from J, leaving 11 bases between them. The CDR3 contains 13 residues. Looked up from germline, CDR1 is LNHDA and CDR2 is SQIVND (reference sequence). CDR3 DNA sequence: TGTGCCAGTTCCCAGGGTTCCTCCTACGAGCAGTACTTC. Protein sequence: CASSQGSSYEQYF.

V and J are TRBV15 and TRBJ1-2; D gene ambiguous. CDR1 and CDR2 from the germline V gene are LNHNV and YYDKDF (reference sequence). Trimming cost V 0 bases and J 4 bases, with 9 bases left between them. The CDR3 has 14 residues. CDR3 nucleotide sequence: TGTGCCACCAGCAGAGATATGGGGATCTATGGCTACACCTTC. Protein: CATSRDMGIYGYTF.

V is TRBV4-1 and J is TRBJ1-5, with 7 bases identical to TRBD1. Germline V lookup: CDR1 MGHRA, CDR2 YSYEKL. Germline trimming cut 1 base from V and 3 bases from J; bases unmatched to any gene: 9. The CDR3 consists of 17 residues. Written as DNA, the CDR3 is TGCGCCAGCAGCCAAGGCAGGGGGGGATATAACAATCAGCCCCAGCATTTT. Translating gives CASSQGRGGYNNQPQHF.